A selection of T cell receptor beta chains follows, all from one sample in a study of blood T cell repertoires in COVID-19. TCRdb's table, derived via immunoSEQ multiplex PCR, lists solely in-frame clones and lacks some. The profile covers around 110,000 clones, with 60% to 80% appearing a single time and approximately 0.9% taken by the ten largest. Sequenced sample: peripheral blood. The receptors originated from a human donor with acute or convalescent COVID-19. The donor label of this sample is uncertain. CDR3s include the opening cysteine and the closing phenylalanine or tryptophan. The D gene is left open where the match is weak. Size tells how often a clone was seen (once, few, many) or the class of an expanded clone, and some rows leave it out.

v_gene,j_gene,abundance,d_gene,CDR3aa,CDR3nt
TRBV6-2/TRBV6-3,TRBJ1-1,NA,TRBD1,CASSYSTGRNTEAFF,TGTGCCAGCAGTTACTCGACAGGGAGGAACACTGAAGCTTTCTTT
TRBV7-7,TRBJ2-1,NA,TRBD2,CASSLAGAYNEQFF,TGTGCCAGCAGCCTAGCGGGGGCTTACAATGAGCAGTTCTTC
TRBV10-3,TRBJ1-1,NA,NA,CAISVQLNTEAFF,TGTGCCATCAGTGTACAGTTGAACACTGAAGCTTTCTTT
TRBV6-5,TRBJ2-3,NA,TRBD1,CASRNGDRDGDTQYF,TGTGCCAGCAGGAACGGGGACAGGGATGGAGATACGCAGTATTTT
TRBV2,TRBJ1-1,NA,NA,CAGQKHPNTEAFF,TGTGCCGGGCAGAAACACCCGAACACTGAAGCTTTCTTT
TRBV5-1,TRBJ1-2,NA,TRBD1,CASSSFTGGRIYGYTF,TGCGCCAGCAGCTCCTTCACAGGGGGCCGAATCTATGGCTACACCTTC
TRBV7-8,TRBJ1-1,NA,NA,CASSLVAPGRDTEAFF,TGTGCCAGCAGCTTAGTGGCGCCGGGGAGGGACACTGAAGCTTTCTTT
TRBV3-1/TRBV3-2,TRBJ2-5,once,NA,CASSLRLGGQETQYF,TGTGCCAGCAGCTTACGACTAGGCGGCCAAGAGACCCAGTACTTC
TRBV7-9,TRBJ1-2,NA,NA,CASSLGANYGYTF,TGTGCCAGCAGCTTGGGAGCTAACTATGGCTACACCTTC
TRBV7-2,TRBJ1-3,NA,NA,CASSPQAPSGNTIYF,TGTGCCAGCAGCCCGCAAGCCCCCTCTGGAAACACCATATATTTT
TRBV18,TRBJ2-1,NA,TRBD2,CASSPILAGGYNEQFF,TGTGCCAGCTCACCAATCCTAGCGGGGGGATACAATGAGCAGTTCTTC
TRBV30,TRBJ1-6,NA,NA,CAWSSGRSNSPLHF,TGTGCCTGGAGTTCGGGGAGATCTAATTCACCCCTCCACTTT
TRBV7-9,TRBJ2-5,many,NA,CASSSGTNFQETQYF,TGTGCCAGCAGCTCGGGGACAAACTTCCAAGAGACCCAGTACTTC
TRBV9,TRBJ2-1,NA,TRBD2,CASSGTSDIEQFF,TGTGCCAGCTCGGGGACTAGCGATATTGAGCAGTTCTTC
TRBV6-1,TRBJ2-5,NA,NA,CASSETPHWQETQYF,TGTGCCAGCAGTGAAACCCCTCACTGGCAAGAGACCCAGTACTTC
TRBV2,TRBJ2-5,NA,NA,CASSPRETQYF,TGTGCCAGCAGCCCCCGAGAGACCCAGTACTTC
TRBV11-2,TRBJ1-3,NA,TRBD1,CASSLAFDRDSRNTIYF,TGTGCCAGCAGCTTAGCCTTTGATCGGGACAGCAGAAACACCATATATTTT
TRBV19,TRBJ1-2,NA,TRBD1,CASSSDRGIGYTF,TGTGCCAGTAGTAGTGACAGGGGTATTGGCTACACCTTC
TRBV28,TRBJ1-5,NA,NA,CASSLSGLTQPQHF,TGTGCCAGCAGTTTATCTGGCTTAACTCAGCCCCAGCATTTT
TRBV9,TRBJ1-4,NA,NA,CASSPYFGVLKNEKLFF,TGTGCCAGCAGCCCGTACTTTGGAGTATTGAAGAATGAAAAACTGTTTTTT
TRBV28,TRBJ1-6,once,NA,CASRILSGNSPLHF,TGTGCCAGCAGGATTTTGAGCGGTAATTCACCCCTCCACTTT
TRBV30,TRBJ2-3,NA,NA,CAWSVLGAGDTQYF,TGTGCCTGGAGTGTTCTAGGGGCCGGAGATACGCAGTATTTT
TRBV29-1,TRBJ1-1,NA,NA,CSGGRGSAEAFF,TGCAGCGGGGGACGGGGATCGGCTGAAGCTTTCTTT
TRBV6-5,TRBJ2-4,few,NA,CASTGRRNIQYF,TGTGCCAGCACCGGGAGAAGAAACATTCAGTACTTC
TRBV11-2,TRBJ2-4,NA,TRBD1,CASSLGPGTGGPKNIQYF,TGTGCCAGCAGCTTAGGCCCTGGGACAGGGGGCCCCAAAAACATTCAGTACTTC
TRBV3-1/TRBV3-2,TRBJ1-2,NA,NA,CASSQGRDYGYTF,TGTGCCAGCAGCCAAGGGAGGGACTATGGCTACACCTTC
TRBV2,TRBJ2-3,NA,TRBD2,CAGRGGTDTQYF,TGTGCCGGGCGGGGGGGTACAGATACGCAGTATTTT
TRBV24-1,TRBJ2-3,NA,NA,CATSDLKFGGTDTQYF,TGTGCCACCAGTGATTTAAAGTTCGGGGGCACAGATACGCAGTATTTT
TRBV14,TRBJ2-7,NA,NA,CASSQGLTAEYEQYF,TGTGCCAGCAGCCAAGGTCTGACAGCTGAATACGAGCAGTACTTC
TRBV27,TRBJ1-5,NA,TRBD1,CASSPTGTGLRYSNQPQHF,TGTGCCAGCAGTCCGACCGGGACAGGGCTTCGGTATAGCAATCAGCCCCAGCATTTT
TRBV12-2,TRBJ1-6,NA,NA,CASRLGRTGEWYNSPLHF,TGTGCAAGTCGCTTAGGGAGGACAGGGGAATGGTATAATTCACCCCTCCACTTT
TRBV29-1,TRBJ2-2,NA,TRBD1,CSVGQGVGELFF,TGCAGCGTTGGACAGGGGGTCGGGGAGCTGTTTTTT
TRBV30,TRBJ2-2,NA,TRBD1,CAWGGQGTGELFF,TGTGCCTGGGGGGGACAGGGCACCGGGGAGCTGTTTTTT
TRBV7-6,TRBJ1-6,NA,NA,CASSLNTGKNSPLHF,TGTGCCAGCAGCTTAAATACAGGGAAGAATTCACCCCTCCACTTT
TRBV18,TRBJ1-3,NA,NA,CASSPVTESGNTIYF,TGTGCCAGCTCACCAGTCACAGAGTCTGGAAACACCATATATTTT
TRBV7-2,TRBJ2-3,NA,NA,CASSPRGGRADTQYF,TGTGCCAGCAGCCCGAGGGGGGGCAGGGCAGATACGCAGTATTTT
TRBV7-2,TRBJ1-2,NA,NA,CASSLGGQFYGYTF,TGTGCCAGCAGCTTAGGGGGGCAATTCTATGGCTACACCTTC
TRBV4-2,TRBJ2-1,few,NA,CASSQERGRNEQFF,TGTGCCAGCAGCCAAGAGAGAGGGCGGAATGAGCAGTTCTTC
TRBV6-1,TRBJ2-7,many,NA,CASSESVSGVPYEQYF,TGTGCCAGCAGTGAATCGGTTTCCGGGGTTCCCTACGAGCAGTACTTC
TRBV5-8,TRBJ1-5,NA,TRBD1,CASSFDRVRRPQHF,TGTGCCAGCAGCTTTGACAGGGTTCGGCGGCCCCAGCATTTT
TRBV10-3,TRBJ1-2,NA,TRBD1,CAISPGGWRGYTF,TGTGCCATCAGTCCAGGGGGTTGGAGAGGCTACACCTTC
TRBV28,TRBJ2-1,NA,TRBD2,CASSLFAGGPGEQFF,TGTGCCAGCAGTTTATTTGCGGGGGGGCCCGGTGAGCAGTTCTTC
TRBV7-2,TRBJ1-4,NA,TRBD1,CASSHNRGTEKLFF,TGTGCCAGCAGCCACAACAGGGGGACTGAAAAACTGTTTTTT
TRBV4-2,TRBJ1-5,NA,NA,CASSQTAGRPQHF,TGTGCCAGCAGCCAAACCGCCGGTAGGCCCCAGCATTTT
TRBV25-1,TRBJ2-3,many,NA,CASSDQSQGWDFADTQYF,TGTGCCAGCAGTGATCAGAGCCAAGGGTGGGACTTTGCAGATACGCAGTATTTT
TRBV6-5,TRBJ1-6,NA,NA,CASSYGPPNQGAPLHF,TGTGCCAGCAGTTACGGGCCACCTAACCAAGGCGCACCCCTCCACTTT